Each of the 4 T cell receptor beta chains below was sequenced from the same sample in a study of blood T cell repertoires in COVID-19 (dated by TCRdb to about 2020). Receptor amplification or capture employed the immunoSEQ multiplex PCR assay. TCRdb carries this immuneACCESS record with in-frame sequences only. Its versions omit some clonotypes, under half of them owing to an unresolved V gene in the studies checked, with the rest unexplained. The sample table records 190,000 or so clones; around nine tenths of these occur just once. The top ten hold about 0.96% of the sample. The sequencing sample was made of peripheral blood. All receptors derive from a woman younger than 30 who had recovered from COVID-19.

The chain uses TRBV18 and TRBJ1-1; TRBD1 matches at 7 bases. Germline V gives CDR1 KGHSH, CDR2 LQKENI. The ends lost 5 bases at V and 4 bases at J; junction bases unmatched: 4. This CDR3 is 13 amino acids long. For the CDR3, the DNA is TGTGCCAGCTCATCTCAGGGGGGCACTGAAGCTTTCTTT. Its translation is CASSSQGGTEAFF. The complete variable domain, with remaining parts taken from reference TRBV18 and TRBJ1-1, reads NAGVMQNPRHLVRRRGQEARLRCSPMKGHSHVYWYRQLPEEGLKFMVYLQKENIIDESGMPKERFSAEFPKEGPSILRIQQVVRGDSAAYFCASSSQGGTEAFFGQGTRLTVV.

The rearrangement joins TRBV23-1 to TRBJ2-5; 8 nucleotides align to TRBD1. TRBV23-1 is classed as an ORF, of uncertain function. V was clipped by 4 bases and J by 2 bases; unmatched bases: 6. This CDR3 contains 15 residues. Here the CDR3 DNA reads TGCGCCAGCAGTCTCCCTGACAGGGGACAAGAGACCCAGTACTTC. It is translated as CASSLPDRGQETQYF.

The V call is TRBV6-5, the J call TRBJ1-3; D unresolved. From germline, CDR1 is MNHEY and CDR2 SVGAGI. V was shortened by 0 bases and J by 4 bases, with 13 bases between the two germline ends. The CDR3 length is 16 residues. The CDR3 bases are TGTGCCAGCAGTTACTCGCCGCCGGGGAGAGGAAACACCATATATTTT. Protein sequence: CASSYSPPGRGNTIYF.

The rearrangement uses TRBV5-1 and TRBJ1-1, with a weak D call TRBD1 (5 bases). Germline V gene sequence: CDR1 SGHRS, CDR2 YFSETQ. Trimming pared 4 bases from V and 4 bases from J, leaving 14 bases between. The CDR3 contains 14 residues. CDR3 DNA sequence: TGCGCCAGCAGCGTCGACAGCCAACCCACTGAAGCTTTCTTT. Translated: CASSVDSQPTEAFF.